A selection of T cell receptor beta chains follows, all from one sample in a study of blood T cells in healthy people across ages. TCRdb re-called the 5' RACE reads through MiXCR, storing one row per CDR3 protein. This table holds over 1,200,000 distinct CDR3 sequences, around 55% found once. Sequences were obtained from blood. These receptors all come from a man aged 18 to 35 in good health. Both conserved end residues are part of each CDR3. A D gene is named only where the DNA matches it firmly. Not all rows give a size; the values are once, few, many and, for expanded clones, a class.

TRBJ1-4 . TRBV4-3 TRBD1 CASSQGTGFNEKLFF TGCGCCAGCAGCCAAGGGACAGGGTTTAATGAAAAACTGTTTTTT
TRBJ2-7 . TRBV5-1 . CASSLAEWTATYEQYF TGCGCCAGCAGCTTGGCCGAGTGGACAGCAACCTACGAGCAGTACTTC
TRBJ1-3 . TRBV12-3/TRBV12-4 . CASSWAFSGNTIYF TGTGCCAGCAGTTGGGCCTTCTCTGGAAACACCATATATTTT
TRBJ1-2 . TRBV28 . CASHPKSGGTNYGYTF TGTGCCAGCCACCCAAAATCGGGCGGAACTAACTATGGCTACACCTTC
TRBJ1-2 . TRBV6-5 TRBD1 CASSYGTGHYGYTF TGTGCCAGCAGTTATGGGACAGGTCACTATGGCTACACCTTC
TRBJ1-2 few TRBV10-3 . CAISDAVLYYGYTF TGTGCCATCAGTGACGCCGTCCTTTACTATGGCTACACCTTC
TRBJ2-1 . TRBV10-3 . CAISEYYNEQFF TGTGCCATCAGTGAGTACTACAATGAGCAGTTCTTC
TRBJ2-5 . TRBV20-1 . CSANLVIETQYF TGCAGTGCTAATCTAGTTATCGAGACCCAGTACTTC
TRBJ2-1 . TRBV3-1 TRBD2 CASSQGLAGVHEQFF TGTGCCAGCAGCCAAGGACTAGCGGGAGTTCATGAGCAGTTCTTC
TRBJ1-1 . TRBV7-9 TRBD1 CASNLWGTGGVTEAFF TGTGCCAGCAACCTTTGGGGGACAGGGGGTGTCACTGAAGCTTTCTTT
TRBJ2-1 . TRBV29-1 . CSVEGDISYNEQFF TGCAGCGTTGAAGGGGATATCTCCTACAATGAGCAGTTCTTC